This T cell receptor (beta chain) appears in the sequencing data of a study of cytomegalovirus exposure and HLA in healthy donors. Findings and limits, study-wide: An analysis done earlier found most TCR beta V segments productive about 87% or about 30% of the time. When analyzed later, a missense DCLRE1C variant was found to be linked to TCR beta V- and J-gene trimming.

In the PCR, 60 Vbeta and 13 Jbeta primers were used. Profiling relied on immunoSEQ multiplex PCR, and the TCRdb table lists in-frame clones only, not all of them. Among 90,000 to 150,000 clones, 77% were seen once, and the ten largest hold approximately 11%. The length of the CDR3 is 16 residues. V was cut by 5 bases and J by 0 bases, with 14 bases left in between. The germline V gene encodes CDR1 GTSNPN and CDR2 SVGIG (reference sequence). This clone was recorded once. Its antigen is currently unknown. This TCR was recovered from a man between 35 and 55 years old in good health and CMV-seropositive. The V and J genes are TRBV30 and TRBJ1-6; D is uncertain. Sequencing input: PBMCs. CDR3 nucleotides: TGTGCCTGGTCCCCAACGGGGAGCTCCTATAATTCACCCCTCCACTTT. Its protein product is CAWSPTGSSYNSPLHF.